This T cell receptor beta chain was sequenced during a study of T cell responses to AZD1222 COVID-19 vaccine. Broader study findings: Donors were chiefly white British, with a greater number of females, and clonal diversity was perhaps underestimated. The study identified only 6 or 7 AZD1222 recipients as seropositive at baseline. The study found vaccine-associated CD4 TCRs spanning spike, dominant at 160-218 and 743-854. Reports say nearly half of spike-specific TCRs go after unmutated variant regions.

Produced via immunoSEQ multiplex PCR; TCRdb's table is partial and in-frame only. The sample has 35,000 to 50,000 clones, about 82% seen once. Per germline, CDR1 MNHEY and CDR2 SVGEGT. The length of the CDR3 is 18 residues. Trimming left V 5 bases short and J 0 bases short, with 17 bases between. Comments on this clone: The antigen is unknown.

J is TRBJ2-6 and V is TRBV6-2 or TRBV6-3; D remains unclear. The sequencing here drew on peripheral blood, taken 28 days after the second dose of the MenACWY control vaccine. The sequence was obtained from an adult who received the MenACWY meningococcal vaccine as a control. CDR3 loop: CASSLRAGRASGANVLTF. CDR3 sequence (DNA): TGTGCCAGCAGTCTCCGGGCAGGAAGAGCCTCTGGGGCCAACGTCCTGACTTTC.